This TCR beta chain was sequenced in a study of Graves' ophthalmopathy and Graves' hyperthyroidism. Study in general: Peripheral blood was gathered at first diagnosis, ahead of any treatment whatsoever. Study-wide findings and caveats: Also, most clonotypes expanded in the thyroid above 0.001 frequency appeared in blood.

The CDR3 loop spans 14 amino acids. V was clipped by 10 bases and J by 3 bases, with 18 bases between them. CDR1 and CDR2 from the germline V gene are MDHEN and SYDVKM. In this sample, this clonotype turned up many times. Its antigen is currently unknown. Researchers took RNA transcripts and amplified TCR beta CDR3 regions from them. Amplification began with first-round RT-PCR using HTBI primers, then second-round multiplex PCR was performed. Via MiXCR, TCRdb re-called the multiplex PCR reads, giving one row per CDR3 protein. Of 620,000 or so distinct CDR3 sequences listed, about 24% are singletons. Exclusion covered patients with other autoimmune diseases or uncontrolled infections (as well as pregnancy or lactation).

The sample comprised peripheral blood. The rearrangement uses TRBV28 and TRBJ1-1, with D hard to call. The clonotype was recovered from a woman between 18 and 30 years old with stable Graves' hyperthyroidism. Some clones in this sample may be carry-over from other donors' samples. The CDR3 reads CATVPPIWDTEAFF. The CDR3 nucleotides are TGTGCCACCGTCCCCCCTATATGGGACACTGAAGCTTTCTTT.